These T cell receptor beta chains were read from a single sample in a study of Graves' ophthalmopathy and Graves' hyperthyroidism. TCRdb re-called the multiplex PCR reads with MiXCR, one entry per CDR3 protein. Found here are about 660,000 distinct CDR3 sequences, about two fifths of them singletons; the top ten hold more than 2.5%. Sequenced sample: peripheral blood. These receptors were taken from an adult man with Graves' ophthalmopathy. The CDR3 runs from the conserved cysteine through the conserved F or W. D genes are given only for firm matches. For some rows the clone size is stated as once, few or many, or as a class when expanded; others skip it.

v_call: TRBV5-1
clone_size: many
j_call: TRBJ1-6
d_call: -
cdr3_aa: CASSAVDMYSPLHF
cdr3_nt: TGCGCCAGCAGCGCGGTGGATATGTATTCACCCCTCCACTTT

v_call: TRBV13
clone_size: many
j_call: TRBJ2-7
d_call: -
cdr3_aa: CASSAGTPSYEQYF
cdr3_nt: TGTGCCAGCAGCGCCGGGACACCGTCCTACGAGCAGTACTTC

v_call: TRBV5-1
clone_size: -
j_call: TRBJ1-1
d_call: -
cdr3_aa: CASSLGTGNTEASF
cdr3_nt: TGCGCCAGCAGCCTGGGGACGGGAAACACTGAAGCTTCCTTT

v_call: TRBV9
clone_size: -
j_call: TRBJ2-2
d_call: TRBD1
cdr3_aa: CASSPRQGDTGELFF
cdr3_nt: TGTGCCAGCAGCCCACGACAGGGGGACACCGGGGAGCTGTTTTTT

v_call: TRBV19
clone_size: many
j_call: TRBJ1-4
d_call: -
cdr3_aa: CASTSSYKLFF
cdr3_nt: TGTGCCAGTACGTCCAGTTACAAACTGTTTTTT

v_call: TRBV5-1
clone_size: -
j_call: TRBJ2-3
d_call: -
cdr3_aa: CASSFPQRTDTQYF
cdr3_nt: TGCGCCAGCAGCTTTCCGCAGAGGACAGATACGCAGTATTTT

v_call: TRBV29-1
clone_size: -
j_call: TRBJ1-2
d_call: -
cdr3_aa: CSVPGRGANYGYTF
cdr3_nt: TGCAGCGTGCCGGGCAGGGGCGCAAACTATGGCTACACCTTC

v_call: TRBV10-2
clone_size: many
j_call: TRBJ1-1
d_call: TRBD1
cdr3_aa: CASASDRGLESTEAFF
cdr3_nt: TGCGCCAGCGCTAGCGACAGGGGGCTTGAGAGCACTGAAGCTTTCTTT

v_call: TRBV10-3
clone_size: many
j_call: TRBJ1-2
d_call: TRBD1
cdr3_aa: CAISEGGHSYGYTF
cdr3_nt: TGTGCCATCAGTGAAGGGGGCCATAGCTATGGCTACACCTTC

v_call: TRBV7-9
clone_size: -
j_call: TRBJ1-4
d_call: -
cdr3_aa: CASRESNEKLFF
cdr3_nt: TGTGCCAGTAGGGAATCTAATGAAAAACTGTTTTTT

v_call: TRBV9
clone_size: -
j_call: TRBJ1-4
d_call: TRBD1
cdr3_aa: CASSVGGQGGKLFF
cdr3_nt: TGTGCCAGCAGCGTAGGTGGACAGGGAGGAAAACTGTTTTTT

v_call: TRBV5-1
clone_size: -
j_call: TRBJ1-2
d_call: -
cdr3_aa: CASSLQVGYGYTF
cdr3_nt: TGCGCCAGCAGCTTACAGGTGGGGTATGGCTACACCTTC

v_call: TRBV13
clone_size: -
j_call: TRBJ2-7
d_call: -
cdr3_aa: CASSSVDPGGGSSYEQYF
cdr3_nt: TGTGCCAGCAGCAGCGTTGACCCAGGGGGGGGCAGCTCCTACGAGCAGTACTTC

v_call: TRBV10-3
clone_size: many
j_call: TRBJ2-7
d_call: -
cdr3_aa: CASSLRTDYEQYF
cdr3_nt: TGTGCCAGCAGTCTTCGGACGGACTACGAGCAGTACTTC

v_call: TRBV5-4
clone_size: -
j_call: TRBJ2-1
d_call: TRBD2
cdr3_aa: CASRPQRGSSYNEQFF
cdr3_nt: TGTGCCAGCAGGCCGCAGCGGGGGAGCTCCTACAATGAGCAGTTCTTC

v_call: TRBV19
clone_size: many
j_call: TRBJ1-2
d_call: TRBD1
cdr3_aa: CASSTNRGPSHGYTF
cdr3_nt: TGTGCCAGTAGTACCAACAGGGGGCCAAGCCATGGCTACACCTTC

v_call: TRBV10-3
clone_size: -
j_call: TRBJ1-3
d_call: -
cdr3_aa: CAISAGTGNTIYF
cdr3_nt: TGTGCCATCAGTGCCGGAACTGGAAACACCATATATTTT

v_call: TRBV2
clone_size: -
j_call: TRBJ2-3
d_call: TRBD2
cdr3_aa: CASSEFGLAGASGYTQYF
cdr3_nt: TGTGCCAGCAGTGAATTTGGACTAGCGGGGGCGAGCGGTTATACGCAGTATTTT

v_call: TRBV5-1
clone_size: many
j_call: TRBJ1-3
d_call: -
cdr3_aa: CASSRDTRSGNTIYF
cdr3_nt: TGCGCCAGCAGCCGCGACACACGCTCTGGAAACACCATATATTTT

v_call: TRBV16
clone_size: -
j_call: TRBJ1-6
d_call: TRBD1
cdr3_aa: CASSKGTGHNSPLHF
cdr3_nt: TGTGCCAGCAGCAAGGGGACAGGGCATAATTCACCCCTCCACTTT

v_call: TRBV2
clone_size: many
j_call: TRBJ1-1
d_call: TRBD1
cdr3_aa: CASSQTGEGEAFF
cdr3_nt: TGTGCCAGCAGCCAAACAGGGGAGGGTGAAGCTTTCTTT

v_call: TRBV24-1
clone_size: many
j_call: TRBJ2-7
d_call: -
cdr3_aa: CATSDFYEQYF
cdr3_nt: TGTGCCACCAGTGATTTCTACGAGCAGTACTTC

v_call: TRBV4-2
clone_size: few
j_call: TRBJ2-7
d_call: TRBD1
cdr3_aa: CASSQEPQGVSSYEQYF
cdr3_nt: TGTGCCAGCAGCCAAGAGCCACAGGGGGTGTCCTCCTACGAGCAGTACTTC

v_call: TRBV7-6
clone_size: -
j_call: TRBJ2-5
d_call: -
cdr3_aa: CASSPAQGEETQYF
cdr3_nt: TGTGCCAGCAGCCCTGCTCAGGGAGAGGAGACCCAGTACTTC

v_call: TRBV10-3
clone_size: few
j_call: TRBJ2-5
d_call: TRBD1
cdr3_aa: CASSEAGTGFSWETQYF
cdr3_nt: TGTGCCAGCAGTGAAGCCGGGACAGGGTTTTCGTGGGAGACCCAGTACTTC

v_call: TRBV10-3
clone_size: many
j_call: TRBJ1-2
d_call: -
cdr3_aa: CAISEPTADYGYTF
cdr3_nt: TGTGCCATCAGTGAGCCAACGGCGGACTATGGCTACACCTTC

v_call: TRBV6-1
clone_size: -
j_call: TRBJ1-4
d_call: -
cdr3_aa: CASSEWAQQGKLFF
cdr3_nt: TGTGCCAGCAGTGAATGGGCCCAGCAGGGAAAACTGTTTTTT

v_call: TRBV2
clone_size: once
j_call: TRBJ1-4
d_call: -
cdr3_aa: CASRGTGRTEKLFF
cdr3_nt: TGTGCCAGCAGGGGGACGGGGCGGACTGAAAAACTGTTTTTT

v_call: TRBV9
clone_size: few
j_call: TRBJ1-1
d_call: -
cdr3_aa: CASSERREVVSTEAFF
cdr3_nt: TGTGCCAGCAGTGAGAGGAGGGAAGTGGTTAGCACTGAAGCTTTCTTT